The present entry profiles one TCR beta chain with its context. The data were obtained in a study of blood T cells in healthy people across ages. The sample providers were healthy Caucasian people from Russia, aged about 6 to 90. Investigators took 9.5 to 10 milliliters of peripheral blood from every donor. The authors ran a second PCR of about 7 to 11 cycles using a sample-barcoded 5' primer and a J-beta primer mix. TCRdb processed the 5' RACE reads anew with MiXCR; each CDR3 protein has one entry. The sample yields about 570,000 distinct CDR3 sequences, about 25% seen once. This CDR3 is 15 amino acids long. CDR1 MDHEN and CDR2 SYDVKM come from the germline V gene. Trimming pared 1 base from V and 8 bases from J, leaving 18 bases between.

This clonotype originated in a woman in her seventies in good health. Sequenced input: blood. V usage is TRBV28 and J usage is TRBJ2-7; D remains unclear. The CDR3 nucleotides are TGTGCCAGCAGTTTATCAGTCTTGGCAGAGTACAAGCAGTACTTC. Translation gives CASSLSVLAEYKQYF. Full variable domain (rest looked up from reference TRBV28 and TRBJ2-7): DVKVTQSSRYLVKRTGEKVFLECVQDMDHENMFWYRQDPGLGLRLIYFSYDVKMKEKGDIPEGYSVSREKKERFSLILESASTNQTSMYLCASSLSVLAEYKQYFGPGTRLTVT.